This TCR beta chain is from a study of cytomegalovirus exposure and HLA in healthy donors. Across the whole study: A data release that came early held approximately 85 million unique TCRs from HLA-typed donors.

PCR used 60 Vbeta primers and 13 Jbeta primers. Clones were read by immunoSEQ multiplex PCR, and TCRdb kept only the in-frame ones, dropping some. The ten most abundant clones cover 3.6% of a sample with about 64,000 clones. Concerning this clone itself: Its antigen is not identified.

Study outcomes and limitations: Investigators reported under 200 TCR beta chains as tied to cytomegalovirus. Reportedly, diagnosis of cytomegalovirus status by the classifier showed high specificity and sensitivity.

Sequenced sample: PBMCs. This clonotype originated in a woman under 30 in good health and CMV-seronegative.

CDR3 region: CASSPGGRMNTEAFF. CDR3 DNA sequence: TGTGCCAGCAGCCCCGGGGGACGGATGAACACTGAAGCTTTCTTT. The V call is TRBV11-3, the J call TRBJ1-1; a weak D match, TRBD1 (5 bases). From germline, CDR1 is SGHNT and CDR2 YENEEA. The CDR3 extends over 15 amino acids. The V end was cut by 5 bases, the J end by 0 bases, with 13 bases between.